This is a list of T cell receptor beta chains from one sample in a study of Tregs in tolerant kidney transplant recipients. Measured with immunoSEQ multiplex PCR; TCRdb has only the in-frame clones, and not every one. The sample holds roughly 66,000 clones, more than 90% seen once. Material: CD8+ T cells from blood, obtained before the transplant. The receptor source for this set is a human donor who received a combined kidney and bone marrow transplant. The CDR3 runs from the conserved cysteine through the conserved F or W. Each record gives: clone size, D gene, CDR3 length, J gene, V gene, CDR3 DNA, CDR3 protein. A D gene is named only where the DNA matches it firmly. Expanded clones get a size class; other rows say once, few or many, or leave the size out.

clone_size: -
d_call: TRBD1
cdr3_length: 17
j_call: TRBJ2-3
v_call: TRBV5-5
cdr3_nt: TGTGCCAGCAGCTTTAGATGGGGGACAGGGCATTCAGATACGCAGTATTTT
cdr3_aa: CASSFRWGTGHSDTQYF

clone_size: -
d_call: -
cdr3_length: 15
j_call: TRBJ2-6
v_call: TRBV7-9
cdr3_nt: TGTGCCAGCACCCAGCCGGGGGCTGGGGCCAACGTCCTGACTTTC
cdr3_aa: CASTQPGAGANVLTF

clone_size: -
d_call: -
cdr3_length: 16
j_call: TRBJ2-5
v_call: TRBV4-2
cdr3_nt: TGTGCCAGCAGCCAAGTGGGAGAGGCCTCCCAAGAGACCCAGTACTTC
cdr3_aa: CASSQVGEASQETQYF

clone_size: -
d_call: TRBD2
cdr3_length: 14
j_call: TRBJ2-1
v_call: TRBV2
cdr3_nt: TGTGCCAGCAGGACTAGCGGGAGTTTGAATGAGCAGTTCTTC
cdr3_aa: CASRTSGSLNEQFF

clone_size: -
d_call: -
cdr3_length: 15
j_call: TRBJ2-2
v_call: TRBV6-1
cdr3_nt: TGTGCCAGCAGTGAATGGGGAGTGGGCACCGGGGAGCTGTTTTTT
cdr3_aa: CASSEWGVGTGELFF

clone_size: -
d_call: -
cdr3_length: 13
j_call: TRBJ2-1
v_call: TRBV6-1
cdr3_nt: TGTGCCAGCAGTGAAACAGAGGGCGGTGAGCAGTTCTTC
cdr3_aa: CASSETEGGEQFF

clone_size: -
d_call: -
cdr3_length: 14
j_call: TRBJ2-1
v_call: TRBV27
cdr3_nt: TGTGCCAGCAGTGCGGTGGGTACACTGAATGAGCAGTTCTTC
cdr3_aa: CASSAVGTLNEQFF

clone_size: -
d_call: TRBD2
cdr3_length: 16
j_call: TRBJ2-7
v_call: TRBV2
cdr3_nt: TGTGCCAGCAGCGGCTCTACTAGCGGGATCTCCTACGAGCAGTACTTC
cdr3_aa: CASSGSTSGISYEQYF

clone_size: -
d_call: TRBD1
cdr3_length: 16
j_call: TRBJ1-1
v_call: TRBV2
cdr3_nt: TGTGCCAGCAGTGAAGAGTTGGGACAGGGTAGCACTGAAGCTTTCTTT
cdr3_aa: CASSEELGQGSTEAFF

clone_size: -
d_call: -
cdr3_length: 16
j_call: TRBJ1-3
v_call: TRBV29-1
cdr3_nt: TGCAGCGTTGAAGATTCAAGACAGTCCTCTGGAAACACCATATATTTT
cdr3_aa: CSVEDSRQSSGNTIYF

clone_size: -
d_call: -
cdr3_length: 13
j_call: TRBJ2-1
v_call: TRBV7-3
cdr3_nt: TGTGCCAGCAGCGATAGCGGACACAATGAGCAGTTCTTC
cdr3_aa: CASSDSGHNEQFF

clone_size: -
d_call: -
cdr3_length: 14
j_call: TRBJ1-1
v_call: TRBV4-1
cdr3_nt: TGCGCCAGCAGCCAAGACAGTCTGAACACTGAAGCTTTCTTT
cdr3_aa: CASSQDSLNTEAFF

clone_size: -
d_call: TRBD1
cdr3_length: 17
j_call: TRBJ2-3
v_call: TRBV10-3
cdr3_nt: TGTGCCATCCTGTACTGGGACAGGGAATTAGGGGCGGATACGCAGTATTTT
cdr3_aa: CAILYWDRELGADTQYF

clone_size: -
d_call: TRBD1
cdr3_length: 14
j_call: TRBJ1-6
v_call: TRBV30
cdr3_nt: TGTGCCTGGGGGACAGAAAACTATAATTCACCCCTCCACTTT
cdr3_aa: CAWGTENYNSPLHF

clone_size: -
d_call: -
cdr3_length: 14
j_call: TRBJ1-1
v_call: TRBV27
cdr3_nt: TGTGCCAGCAGTTTCAGGATCAAGAACACTGAAGCTTTCTTT
cdr3_aa: CASSFRIKNTEAFF

clone_size: -
d_call: TRBD2
cdr3_length: 17
j_call: TRBJ2-3
v_call: TRBV4-3
cdr3_nt: TGCGCCAGCAGCCTTTCCTACCTAGCGGGAGGGACAGATACGCAGTATTTT
cdr3_aa: CASSLSYLAGGTDTQYF

clone_size: -
d_call: -
cdr3_length: 15
j_call: TRBJ2-7
v_call: TRBV7-6
cdr3_nt: TGTGCCAGCAGCTTAGCGGGGCACGTTACCTACGAGCAGTACTTC
cdr3_aa: CASSLAGHVTYEQYF

clone_size: -
d_call: -
cdr3_length: 15
j_call: TRBJ1-1
v_call: TRBV4-1
cdr3_nt: TGCGCCAGCAGCCAACGACAAGGAAGAAACACTGAAGCTTTCTTT
cdr3_aa: CASSQRQGRNTEAFF

clone_size: once
d_call: -
cdr3_length: 15
j_call: TRBJ2-5
v_call: TRBV6-5
cdr3_nt: TGTGCCAGCAGCAGCCCACGACAGCCTCAAGAGACCCAGTACTTC
cdr3_aa: CASSSPRQPQETQYF

clone_size: -
d_call: -
cdr3_length: 14
j_call: TRBJ1-1
v_call: TRBV4-3
cdr3_nt: TGCGCCGGCAGCCTATGGGGAGGGAACGCTGAAGCTTTCTTT
cdr3_aa: CAGSLWGGNAEAFF

clone_size: -
d_call: TRBD2
cdr3_length: 15
j_call: TRBJ2-1
v_call: TRBV13
cdr3_nt: TGTGCCAGCAGCTTGGGCGGGGGATCCTACAATGAGCAGTTCTTC
cdr3_aa: CASSLGGGSYNEQFF

clone_size: -
d_call: TRBD2
cdr3_length: 19
j_call: TRBJ2-1
v_call: TRBV15
cdr3_nt: TGTGCCACCAGCACTTCCTCCGGGACTAGCGGGAGCGCCTACAATGAGCAGTTCTTC
cdr3_aa: CATSTSSGTSGSAYNEQFF

clone_size: -
d_call: -
cdr3_length: 14
j_call: TRBJ1-6
v_call: TRBV7-6
cdr3_nt: TGTGCCAGCAGCTTAGAGACAGAAAATTCACCCCTCCACTTT
cdr3_aa: CASSLETENSPLHF

clone_size: once
d_call: TRBD1
cdr3_length: 16
j_call: TRBJ1-2
v_call: TRBV7-8
cdr3_nt: TGTGCCAGCAGCTCCGCCGGGACAGGGGATACTTATGGCTACACCTTC
cdr3_aa: CASSSAGTGDTYGYTF

clone_size: -
d_call: TRBD2
cdr3_length: 15
j_call: TRBJ2-3
v_call: TRBV6-5
cdr3_nt: TGTGCCAGCCGGGGAGCGGGGGAAGACACAGATACGCAGTATTTT
cdr3_aa: CASRGAGEDTDTQYF

clone_size: -
d_call: -
cdr3_length: 16
j_call: TRBJ1-2
v_call: TRBV27
cdr3_nt: TGTGCCAGCAGTTTATCGCCCGGGACACCTCCTGGGGGCTACACCTTC
cdr3_aa: CASSLSPGTPPGGYTF

clone_size: -
d_call: TRBD1
cdr3_length: 15
j_call: TRBJ2-3
v_call: TRBV5-6
cdr3_nt: TGTGCCAGCAGCGTACCGGGACAGATAACAGATACGCAGTATTTT
cdr3_aa: CASSVPGQITDTQYF

clone_size: -
d_call: TRBD1
cdr3_length: 14
j_call: TRBJ2-1
v_call: TRBV11-2
cdr3_nt: TGTGCCAGCAGCTGGGACAGGGGATTAACTGAGCAGTTCTTC
cdr3_aa: CASSWDRGLTEQFF

clone_size: -
d_call: TRBD2
cdr3_length: 16
j_call: TRBJ2-1
v_call: TRBV28
cdr3_nt: TGTGCCAGCCTGGAGAAGCCGGACCTAGCGGGAACTGAGCAGTTCTTC
cdr3_aa: CASLEKPDLAGTEQFF

clone_size: -
d_call: TRBD2
cdr3_length: 14
j_call: TRBJ2-1
v_call: TRBV4-3
cdr3_nt: TGCGCCAGCAGCCAACGTGGGGAGGGCGATGAGCAGTTCTTC
cdr3_aa: CASSQRGEGDEQFF

clone_size: -
d_call: -
cdr3_length: 13
j_call: TRBJ1-2
v_call: TRBV28
cdr3_nt: TGTGCCAGCAGTATACCGGGAGTAGATGGCTACACCTTC
cdr3_aa: CASSIPGVDGYTF

clone_size: -
d_call: -
cdr3_length: 14
j_call: TRBJ1-6
v_call: TRBV9
cdr3_nt: TGTGCCAGCAGCGACGCTATCACTAATTCCCCCCTCCACTTT
cdr3_aa: CASSDAITNSPLHF

clone_size: -
d_call: -
cdr3_length: 14
j_call: TRBJ1-1
v_call: TRBV5-1
cdr3_nt: TGCGCCAGCAGCTTAACGGGGAGGGTCACTGAAGCTTTCTTT
cdr3_aa: CASSLTGRVTEAFF

clone_size: medium-sized
d_call: -
cdr3_length: 16
j_call: TRBJ2-3
v_call: TRBV10-3
cdr3_nt: TGTGCCATCAGTGACCCTCTGGGGGGAAACACAGATACGCAGTATTTT
cdr3_aa: CAISDPLGGNTDTQYF

clone_size: -
d_call: TRBD1
cdr3_length: 14
j_call: TRBJ1-2
v_call: TRBV10-2
cdr3_nt: TGCGCCAGCAGTGACGGGACAGGGGCTTTGGGCTACACCTTC
cdr3_aa: CASSDGTGALGYTF

clone_size: -
d_call: -
cdr3_length: 12
j_call: TRBJ2-7
v_call: TRBV19
cdr3_nt: TGTGCCAGTAGTCAGGGGTTGGTCGAGCAGTACTTC
cdr3_aa: CASSQGLVEQYF

clone_size: -
d_call: -
cdr3_length: 13
j_call: TRBJ2-1
v_call: TRBV19
cdr3_nt: TGTGCCAGTGCTTACTCCGGAGGCAATGAGCAGTTCTTC
cdr3_aa: CASAYSGGNEQFF

clone_size: -
d_call: TRBD1
cdr3_length: 14
j_call: TRBJ1-1
v_call: TRBV11-3
cdr3_nt: TGTGCCAGCAGCTGGGGACAGATGAACACTGAAGCTTTCTTT
cdr3_aa: CASSWGQMNTEAFF

clone_size: -
d_call: -
cdr3_length: 15
j_call: TRBJ2-2
v_call: TRBV5-4
cdr3_nt: TGTGCCAGCAGCTTCAGTCCAGAAACCACCGGGGAGCTGTTTTTT
cdr3_aa: CASSFSPETTGELFF

clone_size: -
d_call: TRBD1
cdr3_length: 13
j_call: TRBJ1-2
v_call: TRBV4-1
cdr3_nt: TGCGCCAGTAGTCACGGACAGGGCTATGGCTACACCTTC
cdr3_aa: CASSHGQGYGYTF

clone_size: -
d_call: -
cdr3_length: 12
j_call: TRBJ2-1
v_call: TRBV7-9
cdr3_nt: TGTGCCAGCAGCCTTATCCCCGCGGAGCAGTTCTTC
cdr3_aa: CASSLIPAEQFF

clone_size: few
d_call: -
cdr3_length: 14
j_call: TRBJ1-2
v_call: TRBV4-3
cdr3_nt: TGCGCCAGCAGCCCGCGGACTGCCTTCTATGGCTACACCTTC
cdr3_aa: CASSPRTAFYGYTF

clone_size: once
d_call: -
cdr3_length: 15
j_call: TRBJ2-3
v_call: TRBV13
cdr3_nt: TGTGCCAGCAGCTTTTTAGCGCCCGGCACAGATACGCAGTATTTT
cdr3_aa: CASSFLAPGTDTQYF

clone_size: -
d_call: TRBD1
cdr3_length: 14
j_call: TRBJ1-2
v_call: TRBV5-1
cdr3_nt: TGCGCCAGCAGCTTGGAGCCAGGGGGCTATGGCTACACCTTC
cdr3_aa: CASSLEPGGYGYTF

clone_size: -
d_call: -
cdr3_length: 14
j_call: TRBJ1-1
v_call: TRBV27
cdr3_nt: TGTGCCAGCAAGAGCTTCTTTCCCAACACTGAAGCTTTCTTT
cdr3_aa: CASKSFFPNTEAFF

clone_size: -
d_call: -
cdr3_length: 15
j_call: TRBJ1-1
v_call: TRBV30
cdr3_nt: TGTGCCTGGATATACCAAGCGGGTAGGGTCACTGAAGCTTTCTTT
cdr3_aa: CAWIYQAGRVTEAFF

clone_size: -
d_call: TRBD1
cdr3_length: 16
j_call: TRBJ2-6
v_call: TRBV4-3
cdr3_nt: TGCGCCAGCAGCCAGCGACAGGGTACTGGGGCCAACGTCCTGACTTTC
cdr3_aa: CASSQRQGTGANVLTF

clone_size: -
d_call: TRBD1
cdr3_length: 15
j_call: TRBJ2-7
v_call: TRBV19
cdr3_nt: TGTGCCAGTAGTATAGGGCCAGGGGGCAAGTACGAGCAGTACTTC
cdr3_aa: CASSIGPGGKYEQYF

clone_size: once
d_call: TRBD1
cdr3_length: 16
j_call: TRBJ1-1
v_call: TRBV7-9
cdr3_nt: TGTGCCAGCAGCCAAGGGGGACAGGGGGCGGCCACTGAAGCTTTCTTT
cdr3_aa: CASSQGGQGAATEAFF

clone_size: -
d_call: -
cdr3_length: 14
j_call: TRBJ2-7
v_call: TRBV5-1
cdr3_nt: TGCGCCAGCAGCTTTGAAGGGGGAGTCTACGAGCAGTACTTC
cdr3_aa: CASSFEGGVYEQYF

clone_size: -
d_call: -
cdr3_length: 13
j_call: TRBJ1-4
v_call: TRBV13
cdr3_nt: TGTGCCAGCAGCCGGACATCTAATGAAAAACTGTTTTTT
cdr3_aa: CASSRTSNEKLFF

clone_size: -
d_call: -
cdr3_length: 14
j_call: TRBJ2-3
v_call: TRBV7-2
cdr3_nt: TGTGCCAGCAGCCCCCTAGGGGGTCGGGATACGCAGTATTTT
cdr3_aa: CASSPLGGRDTQYF

clone_size: -
d_call: TRBD1
cdr3_length: 15
j_call: TRBJ2-1
v_call: TRBV15
cdr3_nt: TGTGCCACCAGCAGCGCTGCCGGGACAGGGGTCGAGCAGTTCTTC
cdr3_aa: CATSSAAGTGVEQFF

clone_size: -
d_call: -
cdr3_length: 11
j_call: TRBJ2-1
v_call: TRBV29-1
cdr3_nt: TGCAGCGTTGTGCAGTACAATGAGCAGTTCTTC
cdr3_aa: CSVVQYNEQFF

clone_size: -
d_call: -
cdr3_length: 14
j_call: TRBJ2-7
v_call: TRBV9
cdr3_nt: TGTGCCAGCAGCGCATCTGGGGCCTCAGGCGAGCAGTACTTC
cdr3_aa: CASSASGASGEQYF

clone_size: -
d_call: -
cdr3_length: 15
j_call: TRBJ1-5
v_call: TRBV13
cdr3_nt: TGTGCCAGCAGCCAGGCGCAAAATAGCAATCAGCCCCAGCATTTT
cdr3_aa: CASSQAQNSNQPQHF

clone_size: -
d_call: TRBD1
cdr3_length: 14
j_call: TRBJ1-5
v_call: TRBV2
cdr3_nt: TGTGCCAGCAGTTCACAGGGGGCTAATCAGCCCCAGCATTTT
cdr3_aa: CASSSQGANQPQHF

clone_size: few
d_call: TRBD2
cdr3_length: 16
j_call: TRBJ2-3
v_call: TRBV7-2
cdr3_nt: TGTGCCAGCAGCTTACTAGCGGGGCTTAGCACAGATACGCAGTATTTT
cdr3_aa: CASSLLAGLSTDTQYF

clone_size: once
d_call: TRBD1
cdr3_length: 16
j_call: TRBJ1-5
v_call: TRBV4-3
cdr3_nt: TGCGCCAGCAGCCAAGACCGGGACAGGAGCAATCAGCCCCAGCATTTT
cdr3_aa: CASSQDRDRSNQPQHF

clone_size: -
d_call: TRBD1
cdr3_length: 14
j_call: TRBJ2-4
v_call: TRBV7-6
cdr3_nt: TGTGCCAGCAGCCCGGGACAGGGGGCCTACATTCAGTACTTC
cdr3_aa: CASSPGQGAYIQYF